These 14 T cell receptor beta chains share one sample of origin, sequenced in a study of technical replicates of blood from a handful of donors. The table came from immunoSEQ multiplex PCR; TCRdb's copy has only in-frame clones and leaves some out. The sample carries some 70,000 clones, about 97% recorded once. The sequenced material came from T cells isolated from PBMCs. The origin of the receptors is a human donor in good health.

The chain links TRBV6-5 to TRBJ1-5, with TRBD1 matching 7 bases. This CDR3 region has 14 residues. The trim removed 5 bases at V and 2 bases at J, leaving 3 bases unmatched. Germline CDR1 and CDR2: MNHEY and SVGAGI. The CDR3 nucleotides are TGTGCCAGCAGTCGACAGGGCGGCAATCAGCCCCAGCATTTT. Encoded protein: CASSRQGGNQPQHF.

The CDR3 sequence is CASSLIPSEQYF. CDR3 coding DNA: TGTGCCAGCAGCTTAATTCCGAGCGAGCAGTACTTC. This chain joins TRBV7-6 and TRBJ2-7; no firm D call. The CDR3 covers 12 residues. The germline V gene has CDR1 SGHVS and CDR2 FNYEAQ. Between the trimmed V and J ends, which lost 2 bases and 6 bases, there was a span of 8 bases.

This rearrangement joins TRBV9 to TRBJ1-2; 11 bases agree with TRBD1. This CDR3 is 15 amino acids long. Germline lookup yields CDR1 SGDLS and CDR2 YYNGEE. With 4 bases clipped from V and 8 bases from J, the junction kept 10 bases outside the gene matches. CDR3 protein: CASSPRDRGNGGYTF. CDR3 nucleotides: TGTGCCAGCAGCCCCCGGGACAGGGGGAACGGGGGCTACACCTTC.

The gene calls are TRBV7-9 and TRBJ2-5; TRBD2 matches at 8 bases. Germline V CDR1 and CDR2: SEHNR, FQNEAQ (reference sequence). This CDR3 comprises 15 residues. With 5 bases clipped from V and 4 bases from J, the junction kept 9 bases outside the gene matches. For the CDR3, the DNA is TGTGCCAGCAGCAATGTAGCGGGGTACGGAGAGACCCAGTACTTC. Amino acid sequence: CASSNVAGYGETQYF. Supplemented by reference TRBV7-9 and TRBJ2-5, the full variable domain reads DTGVSQNPRHKITKRGQNVTFRCDPISEHNRLYWYRQTLGQGPEFLTYFQNEAQLEKSRLLSDRFSAERPKGSFSTLEIQRTEQGDSAMYLCASSNVAGYGETQYFGPGTRLLVL.

The chain recombines TRBV6-6 with TRBJ1-4; a weak D match, TRBD1 (5 bases). The germline gives CDR1 MNHNY, CDR2 SVGAGI (reference sequence). The CDR3 is 15 amino acids. The V end was cut by 6 bases, the J end by 3 bases, with 14 bases between. The DNA of the CDR3 is TGTGCCAGCAGCATCTTAGGGGTCCCTAATGAAAAACTGTTTTTT. Translation gives CASSILGVPNEKLFF.

The chain carries TRBV18 and TRBJ1-2; weak D call: TRBD1 (5 bases). V was clipped by 2 bases and J by 3 bases, with 13 bases between them. The CDR3 runs to 15 residues. Looked up from germline, CDR1 is KGHSH and CDR2 is LQKENI. The CDR3 DNA reads as TGTGCCAGCTCACCAAGGGAGGGGCTAGACTATGGCTACACCTTC. It yields the protein CASSPREGLDYGYTF. The variable domain in full, completed from reference TRBV18 and TRBJ1-2, reads NAGVMQNPRHLVRRRGQEARLRCSPMKGHSHVYWYRQLPEEGLKFMVYLQKENIIDESGMPKERFSAEFPKEGPSILRIQQVVRGDSAAYFCASSPREGLDYGYTFGSGTRLTVV.

This rearrangement joins TRBV9 to TRBJ2-3; D not resolved. Germline V CDR1 and CDR2: SGDLS, YYNGEE. Trimming shortened V by 5 bases and J by 2 bases, and 9 bases separated the two germline ends. The CDR3 has 13 residues. The CDR3 bases are TGTGCCAGCAGTACACCACCCACAGATACGCAGTATTTT. This sequence encodes CASSTPPTDTQYF.

The chain combines TRBV7-9 with TRBJ2-7; 8 positions agree with TRBD1. With V trimmed by 5 bases and J by 5 bases, 8 bases remained unmatched. The CDR3 runs 14 residues. Germline assignment: CDR1 SEHNR and CDR2 FQNEAQ (reference sequence). The CDR3 nucleotides are TGTGCCAGCAGCCTAGGACAGGGCCGAGACGAGCAGTACTTC. Protein: CASSLGQGRDEQYF.

This chain connects TRBV30 to TRBJ1-5, with a possible D match to TRBD1 (5 bases). Germline V gives CDR1 GTSNPN, CDR2 SVGIG (reference sequence). Trimming removed 3 bases from V and 3 bases from J, with 15 bases in between. The CDR3 has 15 residues. The DNA of the CDR3 is TGTGCCTGGAGAAGGGGCCCGCAAGTCAATCAGCCCCAGCATTTT. Amino acids: CAWRRGPQVNQPQHF.

The V gene is TRBV9, the J gene TRBJ1-2; 7 bases are a match to TRBD1. Trimming took 0 bases from V and 4 from J; bases not matched to a gene: 15. This CDR3 is 18 amino acids long. Germline V lookup: CDR1 SGDLS, CDR2 YYNGEE. CDR3: CASSVDMGGQSLFYGYTF. Here the CDR3 DNA reads TGTGCCAGCAGCGTAGATATGGGGGGACAGAGTCTTTTCTATGGCTACACCTTC. The whole variable domain, remainder taken from reference TRBV9 and TRBJ1-2, is DSGVTQTPKHLITATGQRVTLRCSPRSGDLSVYWYQQSLDQGLQFLIQYYNGEERAKGNILERFSAQQFPDLHSELNLSSLELGDSALYFCASSVDMGGQSLFYGYTFGSGTRLTVV.

This chain links TRBV5-8 with TRBJ2-7; possible D gene TRBD2, 5 bases. The V gene lost 6 bases and the J gene lost 2 bases, with 15 bases spanning the gap. This CDR3 has 14 amino acids. CDR1 and CDR2 (germline): SGHTS, YDEGEE. This CDR3 reads CASTPRPGTYEQYF. In DNA, the CDR3 is TGTGCCAGCACCCCCCGCCCGGGAACCTACGAGCAGTACTTC. The whole variable domain, remainder taken from reference TRBV5-8 and TRBJ2-7, is EAGVTQSPTHLIKTRGQQATLRCSPISGHTSVYWYQQALGLGLQFLLWYDEGEERNRGNFPPRFSGRQFPNYSSELNVNALELEDSALYLCASTPRPGTYEQYFGPGTRLTVT.

The chain links TRBV30 to TRBJ2-7, with TRBD2 identical over 7 bases. V shed 4 bases and J 1 base; nucleotides not matched to a gene: 4. This CDR3 contains 13 residues. Germline assignment: CDR1 GTSNPN and CDR2 SVGIG (reference sequence). CDR3 nucleotide sequence: TGTGCCTGGAATACGGGACTATCCTACGAGCAGTACTTC. Translating it yields CAWNTGLSYEQYF.

This CDR3 reads CASSLGTGLYEQYF. The CDR3 DNA reads TGTGCCAGCAGCTTGGGGACAGGCCTCTACGAGCAGTACTTC. The chain carries TRBV7-6 and TRBJ2-7, with 8 positions matching TRBD1. Germline CDR1 and CDR2: SGHVS and FNYEAQ. J lost 3 bases, V lost 3 bases, and 4 bases had no gene match. The CDR3 is 14 amino acids.

J is TRBJ1-1 and V is TRBV4-1; the D is unclear. Germline V lookup: CDR1 MGHRA, CDR2 YSYEKL. CDR3 length: 15 amino acids. V lost 2 bases, J lost 1 base, and 11 bases lay in between. CDR3 sequence (DNA): TGCGCCAGCAGCCAAAGTCGGGGAAAGAACACTGAAGCTTTCTTT. Translating it yields CASSQSRGKNTEAFF.